The 5 T cell receptor beta chains below were found in one sample sequenced in a study of OX40 agonist ivuxolimab in advanced cancers. Repertoires were generated with immunoSEQ multiplex PCR, while TCRdb's copy carries only in-frame clones and drops some. The sample yields 55,000 to 80,000 clones, 84% seen once. The sample was CD4+ or CD8+ T cells sorted from blood, taken in a trial of the OX40 agonist ivuxolimab. The receptors shown here come from an adult with an advanced solid tumor such as melanoma, head and neck, liver or kidney cancer.

This sequence joins TRBV19 and TRBJ1-2; D is unresolved. The CDR3 loop spans 13 amino acids. Germline V CDR1 and CDR2: LNHDA, SQIVND (reference sequence). Trimming stripped 2 bases from V and 8 bases from J, with 12 bases between. The CDR3 loop is CASSISRLRGYTF. DNA of the CDR3: TGTGCCAGTAGTATATCCAGGCTGCGAGGCTACACCTTC.

This chain connects TRBV29-1 to TRBJ2-2; 11 nucleotides match TRBD1. Germline V gene lookup returns CDR1 SQVTM and CDR2 ANQGSEA. Trimming removed 3 bases from V and 5 bases from J; junction bases left unmatched: 8. The CDR3 spans 16 residues. Here the CDR3 DNA reads TGCAGCGTTGATTATTGGGGGGACAGGGGGACCGGGGAGCTGTTTTTT. Amino acid sequence: CSVDYWGDRGTGELFF.

This clone came up a few times. The V gene is TRBV13, the J gene TRBJ1-6, with D perhaps TRBD1 (5 bases). This CDR3 has 18 amino acids. In germline, CDR1 is PRHDT, CDR2 FYEKMQ (reference sequence). Trimming removed 1 base from V and 6 bases from J, with 19 bases in between. Written as DNA, the CDR3 is TGTGCCAGCAGCTTAGCAGCCCCCACAGGAGTATCTAATTCACCCCTCCACTTT. Its translation is CASSLAAPTGVSNSPLHF.

V is TRBV15 and J is TRBJ2-7; the D gene could be TRBD1 or TRBD2 (5 bases each). V lost 3 bases to trimming and J lost 6 bases, with 15 bases between them. This CDR3 has 14 amino acids. Germline CDR1 is LNHNV and CDR2 is YYDKDF (reference sequence). CDR3 sequence reads: CATSRGDFLGEQYF. CDR3 coding DNA: TGTGCCACCAGCAGGGGGGATTTCCTCGGCGAGCAGTACTTC.

This clone was counted between two and nine times. V is TRBV30 and J is TRBJ1-2; D might be TRBD1 (5 bases). CDR3 size: 13 residues. The V end was cut by 2 bases, the J end by 7 bases, with 14 bases between. The germline V gene has CDR1 GTSNPN and CDR2 SVGIG (reference sequence). As DNA, the CDR3 is TGTGCCTGGAGTCACGCTGGGGGGTTTGGCTACACCTTC. Translation: CAWSHAGGFGYTF.